Following are 32 T cell receptor beta chains from one sample sequenced in a study of breast tumors, draining lymph nodes, adjacent tissues. TCRdb fed the multiplex PCR reads into MiXCR, producing one record per CDR3 protein. The sample consists of 50,000 to 85,000 distinct CDR3 sequences, roughly two fifths of them appearing once. Material: breast tumor tissue. Source of these receptors: a female donor with breast cancer. Some clones in this sample may be carry-over from other donors' samples.

This clonotype appeared many times. The chain combines TRBV12-3 or TRBV12-4 with TRBJ2-3; D is unclear. V dropped 2 bases and J dropped 4 bases, with 7 bases sitting between them. The CDR3 is 13 amino acids. CDR3 sequence (DNA): TGTGCCAGCAGTTTATTCCTATCAGATACGCAGTATTTT. Protein sequence: CASSLFLSDTQYF.

This chain connects TRBV20-1 to TRBJ2-3, with 12 nucleotides matching TRBD2. CDR3 length equals 18 residues. The V gene's germline CDR1 is DFQATT and CDR2 SNEGSKA (reference sequence). Losses at the gene ends were 2 bases for V and 8 bases for J; bases not matched to a gene: 17. CDR3 sequence: CSARHLLAGGPGSGTQYF. The CDR3 DNA reads as TGCAGTGCTAGACACCTCCTAGCGGGGGGGCCGGGTTCAGGTACGCAGTATTTT.

The table lists this clonotype with many counts. J is TRBJ2-1 and V is TRBV7-2, with 8 bases that match TRBD2. V gave up 7 bases and J gave up 4 bases; unmatched junction bases: 12. CDR1 is SGHTA, CDR2 FQGNSA, per germline. The CDR3 contains 16 residues. CDR3 DNA: TGTGCCAGCACCCCGGGGGGGAGACGGCCATACAATGAGCAGTTCTTC. The encoded protein is CASTPGGRRPYNEQFF.

CDR3 DNA: TGTGCCAGCAGCTTAGGGGGGCTGAGCAATGAAAAACTGTTTTTT. As protein: CASSLGGLSNEKLFF. The gene calls are TRBV7-6 and TRBJ1-4, with TRBD1 as a possible D gene (6 bases). V shed 1 base and J shed 5 bases, with 11 bases lying between them. Germline values: CDR1 SGHVS, CDR2 FNYEAQ. The CDR3 totals 15 residues.

This clonotype was counted many times. The chain links TRBV29-1 to TRBJ1-2; 7 nucleotides align to TRBD1. The junction had 3 bases not matched to a gene; V was cut back by 5 bases and J by 6 bases. Germline CDR1 and CDR2: SQVTM and ANQGSEA. The CDR3 spans 11 residues. The CDR3 sequence: CSVYGTDGYTF. In DNA form, the CDR3 reads TGCAGCGTTTACGGGACAGATGGCTACACCTTC.

There are many counts of this clonotype. The chain has TRBV7-2 and TRBJ1-3; D gene uncertain. Trimming removed 5 bases from V and 0 bases from J, with 14 bases in between. This CDR3 is built from 16 residues. Germline lookup yields CDR1 SGHTA and CDR2 FQGNSA. CDR3 DNA sequence: TGTGCCAGCAGCCCCCCCGGGCGGAACTCTGGAAACACCATATATTTT. The encoded protein is CASSPPGRNSGNTIYF.

The V and J genes are TRBV7-9 and TRBJ1-5; D perhaps matches TRBD1 (5 bases). Germline V CDR1 and CDR2: SEHNR, FQNEAQ (reference sequence). Trimming took 5 bases from V and 2 from J, leaving 16 bases between them. This CDR3 is built from 16 residues. This CDR3 reads CASSQGPWIGNQPQHF. DNA for the CDR3: TGTGCCAGCAGCCAGGGACCCTGGATTGGCAATCAGCCCCAGCATTTT.

This clonotype was picked up many times. The J gene is TRBJ2-3, the V gene TRBV12-5, with 7 bases fitting TRBD1. The germline V gene encodes CDR1 LGHNT and CDR2 FRNRAP. Trimming took 9 bases from V and 0 from J; bases not matched to a gene: 9. CDR3 size: 15 residues. Written as DNA, the CDR3 is TGTGCTAGCCAGCCGGGACAGTCTAGCACAGATACGCAGTATTTT. This sequence encodes CASQPGQSSTDTQYF.

As for this clonotype: It is likely a read error, because the conserved phenylalanine at the end of the CDR3 is missing. V usage is TRBV5-1 and J usage is TRBJ2-3; no reliable D call. The CDR3 length is 13 residues. The V gene's germline CDR1 is SGHRS and CDR2 YFSETQ. The CDR3 bases are TGCGCCAGCAGCGCCCAGCGCACAGATGCGCAGTATTCT. Its translation is CASSAQRTDAQYS.

This clonotype was seen more than once but under ten times. This chain links TRBV19 with TRBJ1-5; D unresolved. The V gene's germline CDR1 is LNHDA and CDR2 SQIVND (reference sequence). CDR3 size: 15 residues. V lost 5 bases and J lost 6, with 17 bases in between. In nucleotides, the CDR3 is TGTGCCAGTAGTTATGCCCGTGGTTTTGGTCAGCCCCAGCATTTT. Translated, it gives CASSYARGFGQPQHF.

Comment on this clonotype: A much bigger clone sits one base away, suggesting this may be a read error. V gene TRBV12-3 or TRBV12-4 combines with J gene TRBJ2-7; D is unresolved. The CDR3 extends over 11 amino acids. The CDR3 loop reads CASSFLYGQYF. The DNA for the CDR3 is TGTGCCAGCAGTTTTCTATACGGGCAGTACTTC.

This clonotype was counted many times. The chain uses TRBV12-3 or TRBV12-4 and TRBJ2-7; D remains ambiguous. V was trimmed by 4 bases and J by 4 bases, leaving 8 bases between them. The CDR3 runs 12 residues. The DNA of the CDR3 is TGTGCCAGCAGTTCGGAAGTGTACGAGCAGTACTTC. Translated: CASSSEVYEQYF.

This clonotype appeared many times. This sequence joins TRBV11-2 and TRBJ2-1; TRBD1 aligns across 8 bases. Trimming at V came to 7 bases and at J to 13 bases, leaving 12 bases not matched to a gene. Germline-derived CDR1 and CDR2 are SGHAT and FQNNGV. The CDR3 runs to 13 residues. The CDR3 sequence: CASTKAETGVQFF. The CDR3 DNA sequence: TGTGCCAGCACCAAGGCCGAGACAGGGGTCCAGTTCTTC.

This clonotype occurred many times. The chain carries TRBV6-2 or TRBV6-3 and TRBJ2-7, with 7 bases lining up with TRBD1. V trimming: 5 bases; J trimming: 1 base; junction bases outside the gene matches: 11. Germline loops: CDR1 MNHEY, CDR2 SVGEGT. The CDR3 has 16 residues. The CDR3 DNA follows: TGTGCCAGCAGTCCCACCCGGACAGGACTTTCCTACGAGCAGTACTTC. Protein sequence: CASSPTRTGLSYEQYF.

Ten or more counts support this clonotype. V is TRBV19 and J is TRBJ1-5, with a weak D call TRBD1 (6 bases). Per the germline V gene, CDR1 is LNHDA and CDR2 is SQIVND (reference sequence). This CDR3 spans 15 amino acids. V lost 2 bases to trimming and J lost 1 base, with 9 bases between them. CDR3 nucleotides: TGTGCCAGTAGTATATGGGGGACAAGCAATCAGCCCCAGCATTTT. Protein product: CASSIWGTSNQPQHF. The full variable domain, with the rest looked up from reference TRBV19 and TRBJ1-5, is DGGITQSPKYLFRKEGQNVTLSCEQNLNHDAMYWYRQDPGQGLRLIYYSQIVNDFQKGDIAEGYSVSREKKESFPLTVTSAQKNPTAFYLCASSIWGTSNQPQHFGDGTRLSIL.

This clonotype has at least ten counts. The chain recombines TRBV7-8 with TRBJ1-2; D is ambiguous. V was cut by 1 base and J by 1 base, with 4 bases left in between. The length of the CDR3 is 13 residues. The germline CDR1 and CDR2 sequences are SGHVS and FQNEAQ. The CDR3 reads CASSLGGNYGYTF. The CDR3 nucleotides are TGTGCCAGCAGCTTAGGGGGTAACTATGGCTACACCTTC.

V gene TRBV7-3 combines with J gene TRBJ1-6; D not resolved. Looked up from germline, CDR1 is SGHTA and CDR2 is FQGTGA. V gave up 3 bases and J gave up 10 bases, with 13 bases separating them. CDR3 size: 14 residues. The CDR3 DNA reads TGTGCCAGCAGCTTGGCTAACATCGGCTCACCCCTCCACTTT. Its protein product is CASSLANIGSPLHF.

This clonotype was found many times. This rearrangement joins TRBV12-3 or TRBV12-4 to TRBJ2-1; D is unresolved. Trimming left V 7 bases short and J 3 bases short, with 13 bases between. The CDR3 is made up of 14 amino acids. This CDR3 is CASMPGTSYNEQFF. The CDR3 DNA sequence: TGTGCCAGCATGCCGGGCACGAGCTACAATGAGCAGTTCTTC.

The chain recombines TRBV5-6 with TRBJ1-6; D not resolved. With 2 bases removed from V and 9 bases from J, the gap between germline ends came to 12 bases. CDR3 length: 14 residues. Looked up from germline, CDR1 is SGHDT and CDR2 is YYEEEE. Here the CDR3 DNA reads TGTGCCAGCAGCTTAGGCGCATACGGTTCACCCCTCCACTTT. Its translation: CASSLGAYGSPLHF.

This clonotype was found once. The chain employs TRBV9 and TRBJ2-3; TRBD2 matches at 7 bases. With 0 bases clipped from V and 1 base from J, the junction kept 2 bases outside the gene matches. The CDR3 runs 15 residues. CDR1 and CDR2 from the germline V gene are SGDLS and YYNGEE. The DNA for the CDR3 is TGTGCCAGCAGCGTAGGACTAGCCGGCACAGATACGCAGTATTTT. Residues: CASSVGLAGTDTQYF.

The CDR3 loop is CASSLARGFYGYTIYF. The CDR3 DNA reads TGTGCCAGCAGCTTAGCCAGGGGCTTCTATGGCTACACCATATATTTT. The genes are TRBV7-9 and TRBJ1-3; the D gene is possibly TRBD1 (6 bases). The CDR3 runs 16 residues. V was pared by 0 bases and J by 8 bases, with 17 bases between. Germline V lookup: CDR1 SEHNR, CDR2 FQNEAQ (reference sequence).

This clonotype was counted at least ten times. V usage is TRBV7-9 and J usage is TRBJ1-2; tentatively, D is TRBD1 (6 bases). CDR1 and CDR2 (germline): SEHNR, FQNEAQ (reference sequence). The ends were cut back, 4 bases at V and 9 bases at J, with 15 bases in the middle. This CDR3 has 13 amino acids. DNA of the CDR3: TGTGCCAGCAGCTCGCTTACAGGGAAACGCTACACCTTC. It specifies CASSSLTGKRYTF.

In its sample, this clonotype was seen many times. This chain joins TRBV12-3 or TRBV12-4 and TRBJ2-3; unclear D gene. V lost 6 bases, J lost 2 bases, and 9 bases lay in between. This CDR3 has 13 amino acids. The CDR3, as DNA: TGTGCCAGCAGGCAACTCCCCACAGATACGCAGTATTTT. Encoded protein: CASRQLPTDTQYF.

Notes on this clonotype: Its ends do not fully match the called genes, so a read error is possible. The rearrangement uses TRBV20-1 and TRBJ2-5; D call uncertain. Germline CDR1 DFQATT, CDR2 SNEGSKA (reference sequence). The CDR3 runs to 11 residues. The CDR3: CSARSQETQSF. DNA of the CDR3: TGCAGTGCACGGAGCCAAGAGACCCAGTCCTTC.

Comments on this clonotype: This clone may be a read error of a much larger clone one base away. The J gene is TRBJ2-1, the V gene TRBV6-2 or TRBV6-3, with D possibly TRBD2 on 5 matching bases. This CDR3 is built from 12 residues. CDR1 MNHEY and CDR2 SVGEGT come from the germline V gene. The DNA for the CDR3 is TGTGCCAGCAGTCACTCGAAGGACTCCCGATTCTTC. The encoded protein is CASSHSKDSRFF.

The rearrangement joins TRBV14 to TRBJ1-4; maybe TRBD1 (6 bases). The CDR3 is made up of 14 amino acids. Germline-derived CDR1 and CDR2 are SGHDN and FVKESK. Deletions cut 5 bases from V and 6 bases from J, with 13 bases between. The CDR3 region is CASSSGGGYEKLFF. CDR3 bases: TGTGCCAGCAGCTCTGGAGGGGGGTATGAAAAACTGTTTTTT.

Ten or more counts support this clonotype. This sequence joins TRBV3-1 and TRBJ1-5, with TRBD1 as a possible D gene (5 bases). Germline V gene data show CDR1 as LGHDT and CDR2 as YNNKEL (reference sequence). The ends were cut back, 1 base at V and 2 bases at J, with 12 bases in the middle. The length of the CDR3 is 16 residues. CDR3 amino acids: CASSQAAGPGNQPQHF. CDR3 nucleotide sequence: TGTGCCAGCAGCCAAGCGGCAGGGCCGGGCAATCAGCCCCAGCATTTT.

The chain recombines TRBV9 with TRBJ2-1; D assignment may be TRBD1 or TRBD2 (5 bases each). The CDR3 length is 19 residues. CDR1 and CDR2 (germline): SGDLS, YYNGEE. Trimming stripped 0 bases from V and 2 bases from J, with 21 bases between. This chain's CDR3 is CASSVALRGSSSPYNEQFF. DNA for the CDR3: TGTGCCAGCAGCGTAGCTCTCCGGGGCTCCTCCTCCCCCTACAATGAGCAGTTCTTC.

This clonotype was seen at least ten times. V usage is TRBV2 and J usage is TRBJ2-7, with D maybe TRBD2 (6 bases). Germline CDR1 SNHLY, CDR2 FYNNEI. The V gene lost 6 bases and the J gene lost 1 base, with 10 bases spanning the gap. The CDR3 extends over 13 amino acids. In DNA form, the CDR3 reads TGTGCCAGCAGGGGGGGAATGTCCTACGAGCAGTACTTC. Amino acids: CASRGGMSYEQYF.

This clonotype was counted many times. This sequence joins TRBV11-3 and TRBJ1-6; 12 nucleotides agree with TRBD1. The J segment lost 7 bases and the V segment lost 4 bases, leaving 5 bases of the junction unmatched. Germline V gene lookup returns CDR1 SGHNT and CDR2 YENEEA. The CDR3 has 16 amino acids. CDR3 sequence (DNA): TGTGCCAGCAGCTCGTCCGGGACAGGGGGCAATTCACCCCTCCACTTT. Its protein is CASSSSGTGGNSPLHF.

A single count supports this clonotype. The chain employs TRBV29-1 and TRBJ2-6, with 9 bases lining up with TRBD1. The CDR3 loop spans 18 amino acids. From germline, CDR1 is SQVTM and CDR2 ANQGSEA. The V gene end was trimmed by 4 bases and the J gene end by 5 bases; junction bases not matched to a gene: 15. In DNA form, the CDR3 reads TGCAGCGTTGCCTTTTACGGGACAGGGAGGTTGAGGGCCAACGTCCTGACTTTC. Amino acids: CSVAFYGTGRLRANVLTF.

This clonotype was seen repeatedly, ten times or more. The CDR3 DNA is TGCAGCGTTGAAGTTTGGACTAGCGGAAACAATGAGCAGTTCTTC. It encodes CSVEVWTSGNNEQFF. This rearrangement joins TRBV29-1 to TRBJ2-1; 10 bases are shared with TRBD2. The CDR3 covers 15 residues. The V and J ends lost 1 base and 5 bases, in that order; junction bases with no gene match: 5. Germline V gene data show CDR1 as SQVTM and CDR2 as ANQGSEA.